These 2 T cell receptor beta chains were all obtained from the same sample, sequenced in a study of T-cell memory formation after mild COVID-19. TCRdb re-analysed the 5' RACE reads in MiXCR, keeping a single row per CDR3 protein. The table records fewer than 350,000 distinct CDR3 sequences, around 15% of them present only once. The sample was PBMCs or a T cell subset sorted from them (not recorded which). The receptors come from a man younger than 35 who had mild COVID-19 (a few samples of this study predate the infection). Cell type and time point are not known.

There are many counts of this clonotype. This chain connects TRBV5-1 to TRBJ2-5; either TRBD1 or TRBD2 may fit D (5 bases each). CDR3 size: 13 residues. Trimming removed 7 bases at V and 2 bases at J, with 12 bases between. The germline gives CDR1 SGHRS, CDR2 YFSETQ. In DNA form, the CDR3 reads TGCGCCAGCGCTTGGGGGAGTCAAGAGACCCAGTACTTC. Residues: CASAWGSQETQYF.

In this sample, this clonotype turned up many times. The rearrangement links TRBV5-1 to TRBJ1-2, with D perhaps TRBD1 (5 bases). V lost 4 bases to trimming and J lost 7 bases, with 14 bases between them. This CDR3 has 13 amino acids. Germline V gives CDR1 SGHRS, CDR2 YFSETQ. The CDR3 region is CASSPAGGTGYTF. Written as DNA, the CDR3 is TGCGCCAGCAGCCCCGCTGGGGGTACTGGCTACACCTTC.